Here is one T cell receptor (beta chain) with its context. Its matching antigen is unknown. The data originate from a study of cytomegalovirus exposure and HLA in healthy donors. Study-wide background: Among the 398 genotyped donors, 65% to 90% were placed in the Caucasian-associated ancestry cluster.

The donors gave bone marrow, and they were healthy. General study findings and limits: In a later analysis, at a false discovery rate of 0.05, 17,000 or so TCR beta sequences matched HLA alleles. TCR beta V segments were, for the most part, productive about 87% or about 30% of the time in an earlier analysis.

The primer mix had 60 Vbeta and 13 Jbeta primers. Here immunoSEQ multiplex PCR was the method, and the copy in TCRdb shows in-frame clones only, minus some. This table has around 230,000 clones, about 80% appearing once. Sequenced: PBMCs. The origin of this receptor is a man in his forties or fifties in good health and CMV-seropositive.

CDR3 region: CASSLNRVQETQYF. In DNA, the CDR3 is TGCGCCAGCAGCTTGAACAGGGTCCAAGAGACCCAGTACTTC. The chain is built from TRBV5-1 and TRBJ2-5, with a weak D call TRBD1 (6 bases). Trimming took off 1 base at V and 1 base at J, with 8 bases between the two ends. The CDR3 sequence is 14 residues long. Germline CDR1 is SGHRS and CDR2 is YFSETQ.